These T cell receptor beta chains were read from a single sample in a study of molecular identifiers for immune sequencing clone quantification. TCRdb independently ran MiXCR on the PCR reads; one entry per CDR3 protein. The sample yields 85,000 to 100,000 distinct CDR3 sequences, around 23% seen once. Sequences were obtained from naive CD8+ T cells from blood, with Jurkat cell RNA spiked in. These receptors all stem from a human donor in good health. Some libraries in this study had Jurkat cell RNA spiked in. The CDR3 runs from the conserved cysteine through the conserved F or W. Each record gives: V gene, J gene, clone size, D gene, CDR3 protein, CDR3 DNA. A D gene is named only where the DNA matches it firmly. The size entry is marked missing in some rows and otherwise reads once, few, many or a size class.

TRBV7-8	TRBJ2-5	few	-	CASRLVGAEETQYF	TGTGCCAGCAGATTGGTCGGAGCGGAGGAGACCCAGTACTTC
TRBV2	TRBJ2-6	many	-	CASSEGRGVMTGANVLTF	TGTGCCAGCAGTGAAGGCAGGGGGGTTATGACTGGGGCCAACGTCCTGACTTTC
TRBV20-1	TRBJ2-3	few	TRBD2	CSAREGGRAFFPADTQYF	TGCAGTGCTAGAGAGGGCGGGAGGGCCTTCTTTCCGGCAGATACGCAGTATTTT
TRBV25-1	TRBJ1-1	many	TRBD1	CASRGQGRNTEAFF	TGTGCCAGCAGGGGACAGGGGCGCAACACTGAAGCTTTCTTT
TRBV7-9	TRBJ2-7	few	TRBD2	CASSSTSGRAYERYF	TGTGCCAGCAGCTCCACTAGCGGGAGAGCCTACGAGCGGTACTTC
TRBV28	TRBJ2-7	few	-	CASSPLGGIEQYF	TGTGCCAGCAGTCCGTTGGGGGGCATCGAGCAGTACTTC
TRBV27	TRBJ2-3	many	TRBD2	CASKGTSGGSDTQYF	TGTGCCAGCAAGGGGACTAGCGGGGGGTCAGATACGCAGTATTTT
TRBV19	TRBJ1-5	-	TRBD1	CASSPGTGYQPQHF	TGTGCCAGTAGTCCCGGGACAGGGTATCAGCCCCAGCATTTT
TRBV6-6	TRBJ2-2	-	-	CASSFTNTGGLFF	TGTGCCAGCAGTTTTACGAACACCGGGGGGCTGTTTTTT
TRBV29-1	TRBJ1-1	many	TRBD1	CSVAYGTGGTEAFF	TGCAGCGTCGCGTATGGGACAGGGGGCACTGAAGCTTTCTTT
TRBV18	TRBJ2-7	-	TRBD2	CVSSPILGGSSYEQYF	TGTGTCAGCTCACCAATTTTGGGCGGGAGCTCCTACGAGCAGTACTTC
TRBV5-3	TRBJ2-1	-	-	CASSLEAQGEQFF	TGTGCCAGCAGCTTGGAAGCGCAGGGTGAGCAGTTCTTC
TRBV12-5	TRBJ2-1	few	TRBD2	CASGLGAGGLGNEQFF	TGTGCTAGTGGTTTGGGAGCGGGGGGGCTCGGCAATGAGCAGTTCTTC
TRBV5-6	TRBJ2-7	many	TRBD1	CASSLRDRTYEQYF	TGTGCCAGCAGCTTGCGGGACAGGACCTACGAGCAGTACTTC
TRBV27	TRBJ2-3	many	TRBD2	CASKGLAGGPLDTQYF	TGTGCCAGCAAGGGACTAGCGGGGGGGCCCTTAGATACGCAGTATTTT
TRBV20-1	TRBJ2-3	many	TRBD1	CSARDMRGPRTDTQYF	TGCAGTGCTAGAGATATGAGGGGGCCTCGCACAGATACGCAGTATTTT
TRBV6-5	TRBJ2-2	-	-	CASSYGGYTGELFF	TGTGCCAGCAGTTACGGGGGGTACACCGGGGAGCTGTTTTTT
TRBV29-1	TRBJ2-3	many	TRBD2	CSVEAWGLAGISTDTQYF	TGCAGCGTTGAAGCCTGGGGACTAGCGGGGATCAGCACAGATACGCAGTATTTT
TRBV11-2	TRBJ2-7	-	TRBD1	CATPSGTGTVEQYF	TGTGCCACCCCATCCGGGACAGGGACTGTCGAGCAGTACTTC
TRBV27	TRBJ2-2	few	-	CASGSSGELFF	TGTGCCAGCGGTTCCTCCGGGGAGCTGTTTTTT
TRBV4-3	TRBJ2-7	many	-	CASSQDSGETSPGYEQYF	TGCGCCAGCAGCCAAGATTCCGGGGAGACTAGTCCGGGCTACGAGCAGTACTTC
TRBV4-3	TRBJ1-1	many	-	CASSRSYRESTEAFF	TGCGCCAGCAGCCGCTCCTACAGGGAGAGCACTGAAGCTTTCTTT
TRBV13	TRBJ2-7	many	TRBD2	CASSRANPSGGPPYEQYF	TGTGCCAGCAGCCGAGCCAATCCAAGCGGGGGGCCGCCCTACGAGCAGTACTTC
TRBV12-3/TRBV12-4	TRBJ2-3	many	-	CASSPWSRDTQYF	TGTGCCAGCAGCCCCTGGAGCCGGGATACGCAGTATTTT
TRBV7-9	TRBJ2-3	many	TRBD2	CASSPTTASGGSAEADTQYF	TGTGCCAGCAGCCCAACAACTGCTAGCGGGGGGTCAGCAGAGGCAGATACGCAGTATTTT
TRBV7-9	TRBJ2-1	-	-	CASSLTVSYNEQFF	TGTGCCAGCAGCTTAACAGTATCATACAATGAGCAGTTCTTC
TRBV6-1	TRBJ2-5	many	-	CASSDWQAFQETQYF	TGTGCCAGCAGTGACTGGCAGGCCTTCCAAGAGACCCAGTACTTC
TRBV12-5	TRBJ2-3	many	TRBD2	CASGLVVGGFSPLTTDTQYF	TGTGCTAGTGGTTTGGTGGTGGGGGGGTTTTCCCCCCTAACCACAGATACGCAGTATTTT
TRBV12-3/TRBV12-4	TRBJ2-5	-	-	CASSIQETQYF	TGTGCCAGCAGTATCCAAGAGACCCAGTACTTC
TRBV7-2	TRBJ2-5	many	-	CASSLTSHQETQYF	TGTGCCAGCAGCCTTACCTCGCACCAAGAGACCCAGTACTTC
TRBV7-2	TRBJ2-5	-	TRBD1	CASRTSGDSVETQYF	TGTGCCAGCAGAACTAGTGGGGACAGTGTTGAGACCCAGTACTTC
TRBV29-1	TRBJ2-7	many	-	CSVEDEVTYEQYF	TGCAGCGTTGAAGATGAGGTTACCTACGAGCAGTACTTC
TRBV7-6	TRBJ2-3	many	TRBD2	CASSLDPPQLAGSTDTQYF	TGTGCCAGCAGCTTAGATCCCCCCCAACTAGCGGGGAGCACAGATACGCAGTATTTT
TRBV29-1	TRBJ2-7	few	-	CSVSQDSYEQYF	TGCAGCGTTTCCCAGGACAGCTACGAGCAGTACTTC
TRBV4-1	TRBJ1-1	-	TRBD1	CASSPTGYTEAFF	TGCGCCAGCAGCCCGACAGGGTATACTGAAGCTTTCTTT
TRBV7-9	TRBJ2-7	few	-	CASSDHGQSPYEQYF	TGTGCCAGCAGCGATCATGGGCAGTCTCCCTACGAGCAGTACTTC
TRBV7-9	TRBJ2-5	-	TRBD1	CASSLGPGQGQETQCF	TGTGCCAGCAGCTTAGGGCCGGGACAGGGGCAAGAGACCCAGTGCTTC
TRBV3-1	TRBJ2-7	few	TRBD2	CASSQETSGFSSYEQYF	TGTGCCAGCAGCCAAGAGACTAGCGGATTCAGCTCCTACGAGCAGTACTTC
TRBV7-6	TRBJ2-3	many	-	CASSLGGGGTQYF	TGTGCCAGCAGCTTAGGCGGCGGGGGCACGCAGTATTTT
TRBV4-3	TRBJ1-1	many	-	CASSQTSGDTEAFF	TGCGCCAGCAGCCAGACTAGCGGGGACACTGAAGCTTTCTTT
TRBV6-5	TRBJ2-5	many	-	CASSYSSDQETQYF	TGTGCCAGCAGTTACTCCTCGGACCAAGAGACCCAGTACTTC
TRBV13	TRBJ1-3	many	-	CASSSDRIGNTIYF	TGTGCCAGCAGCTCCGACAGGATCGGAAACACCATATATTTT
TRBV28	TRBJ2-7	many	TRBD1	CASSRQGTSSDEQYF	TGTGCCAGCAGCCGACAGGGGACGAGCTCCGACGAGCAGTACTTC
TRBV5-4	TRBJ2-7	few	TRBD2	CASSFGLAEQYF	TGTGCCAGCAGCTTCGGACTAGCCGAGCAGTACTTC
TRBV4-3	TRBJ2-7	many	-	CASSQDRREQYF	TGCGCCAGCAGCCAAGATAGGCGCGAGCAGTACTTC
TRBV24-1	TRBJ1-1	few	-	CATSDWTGTEAFF	TGTGCCACCAGTGATTGGACGGGCACTGAAGCTTTCTTT
TRBV7-2	TRBJ2-4	many	-	CASSRTNELAKNIQYF	TGTGCCAGCAGCCGGACAAATGAGCTAGCCAAAAACATTCAGTACTTC
TRBV3-1	TRBJ1-6	-	-	CASSQDPRGFRVSYNSPLHF	TGTGCCAGCAGCCAGGACCCCAGGGGTTTTCGTGTGTCCTATAATTCACCCCTCCACTTT
TRBV2	TRBJ2-3	-	TRBD2	CASSFNDLSGGMYYTDTQYF	TGTGCCAGCAGTTTCAACGACCTTAGCGGGGGGATGTACTACACAGATACGCAGTATTTT
TRBV9	TRBJ2-3	many	-	CASSTDASFTDTQYF	TGTGCCAGCAGCACAGATGCGTCGTTCACAGATACGCAGTATTTT
TRBV12-3/TRBV12-4	TRBJ2-5	-	TRBD2	CASQREGRETQYF	TGTGCCTCTCAGCGGGAGGGCCGGGAGACCCAGTACTTC
TRBV4-1	TRBJ1-1	once	-	CASSQEGQGLITEALF	TGCGCCAGCAGCCAAGAGGGTCAGGGCTTAATCACTGAAGCTCTCTTT
TRBV10-3	TRBJ2-5	many	-	CATQGGVQETQYF	TGTGCCACCCAGGGGGGGGTACAAGAGACCCAGTACTTC
TRBV7-9	TRBJ1-1	many	TRBD1	CASNRDRNTEAFF	TGTGCCAGCAACAGGGACAGAAACACTGAAGCTTTCTTT
TRBV5-5	TRBJ1-1	many	-	CASSLDVGDPGAFF	TGTGCCAGCAGCTTGGATGTGGGGGACCCCGGAGCTTTCTTT
TRBV28	TRBJ2-2	many	-	CASGGGELFF	TGTGCCAGCGGCGGAGGGGAGCTGTTTTTT
TRBV25-1	TRBJ2-5	many	-	CASSDVYRETQYF	TGTGCCAGCAGTGACGTGTACCGGGAGACCCAGTACTTC